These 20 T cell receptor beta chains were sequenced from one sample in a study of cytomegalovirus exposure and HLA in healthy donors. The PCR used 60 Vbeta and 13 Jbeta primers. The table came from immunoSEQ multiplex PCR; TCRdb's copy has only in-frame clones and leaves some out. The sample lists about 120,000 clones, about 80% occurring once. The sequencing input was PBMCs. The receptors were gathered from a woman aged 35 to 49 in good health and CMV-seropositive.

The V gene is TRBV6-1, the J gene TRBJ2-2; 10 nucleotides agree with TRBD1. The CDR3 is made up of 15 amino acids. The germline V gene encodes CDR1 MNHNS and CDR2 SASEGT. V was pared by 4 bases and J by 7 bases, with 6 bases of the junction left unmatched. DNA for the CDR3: TGTGCCAGCAGTGGACAGGGGGCATTCGTCGGGGAGCTGTTTTTT. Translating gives CASSGQGAFVGELFF.

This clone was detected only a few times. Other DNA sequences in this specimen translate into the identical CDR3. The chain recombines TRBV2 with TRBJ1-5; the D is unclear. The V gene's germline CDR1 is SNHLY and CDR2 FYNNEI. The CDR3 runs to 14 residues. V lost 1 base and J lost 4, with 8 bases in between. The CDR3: CASSEEGRNQPQHF. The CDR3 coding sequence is TGTGCCAGCAGTGAAGAAGGCAGGAATCAGCCCCAGCATTTT.

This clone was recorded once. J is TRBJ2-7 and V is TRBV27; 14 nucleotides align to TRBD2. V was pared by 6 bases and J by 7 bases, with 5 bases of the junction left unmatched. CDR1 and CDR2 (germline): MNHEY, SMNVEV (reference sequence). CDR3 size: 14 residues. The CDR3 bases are TGTGCCAGCAGCGGACTAGCGGGGGGCGGGGAGCAGTACTTC. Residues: CASSGLAGGGEQYF.

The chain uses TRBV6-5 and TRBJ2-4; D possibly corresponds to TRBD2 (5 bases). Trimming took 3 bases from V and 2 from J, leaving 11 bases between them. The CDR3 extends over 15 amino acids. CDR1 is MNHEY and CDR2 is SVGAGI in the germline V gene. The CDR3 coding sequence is TGTGCCAGCAGTTATGGCCCGGGATCCAAAAACATTCAGTACTTC. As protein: CASSYGPGSKNIQYF.

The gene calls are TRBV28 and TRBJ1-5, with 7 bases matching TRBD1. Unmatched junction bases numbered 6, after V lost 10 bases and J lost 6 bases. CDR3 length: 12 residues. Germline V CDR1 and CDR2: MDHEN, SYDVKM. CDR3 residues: CAIRQGGQPQHF. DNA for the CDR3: TGTGCCATCCGACAGGGTGGTCAGCCCCAGCATTTT.

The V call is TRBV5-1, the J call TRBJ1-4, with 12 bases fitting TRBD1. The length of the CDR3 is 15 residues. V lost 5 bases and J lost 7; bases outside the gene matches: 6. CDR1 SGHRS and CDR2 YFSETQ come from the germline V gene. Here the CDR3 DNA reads TGCGCCAGCAGACCGGGACAGGGGGCTAGTGAAAAACTGTTTTTT. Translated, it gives CASRPGQGASEKLFF.

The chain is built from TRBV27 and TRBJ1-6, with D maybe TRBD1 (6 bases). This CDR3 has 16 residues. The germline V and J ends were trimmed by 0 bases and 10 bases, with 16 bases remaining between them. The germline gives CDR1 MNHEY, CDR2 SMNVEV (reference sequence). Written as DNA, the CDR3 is TGTGCCAGCAGTTTATCCTCAGGGGATGGTCGATCACCCCTCCACTTT. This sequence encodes CASSLSSGDGRSPLHF.

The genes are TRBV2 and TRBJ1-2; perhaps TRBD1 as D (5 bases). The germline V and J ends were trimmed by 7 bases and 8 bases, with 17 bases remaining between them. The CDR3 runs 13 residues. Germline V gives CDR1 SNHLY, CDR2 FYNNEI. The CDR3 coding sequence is TGTGCCAGCAATGGGGACTTTTCCCTGGGCTACACCTTC. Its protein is CASNGDFSLGYTF.

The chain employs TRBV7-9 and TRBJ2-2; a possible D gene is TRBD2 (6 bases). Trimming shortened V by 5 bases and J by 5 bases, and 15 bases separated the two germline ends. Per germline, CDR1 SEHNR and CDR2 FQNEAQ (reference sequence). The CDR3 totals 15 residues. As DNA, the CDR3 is TGTGCCAGCAGCAAAACGTGGAGGGTGACCGGGGAGCTGTTTTTT. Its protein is CASSKTWRVTGELFF.

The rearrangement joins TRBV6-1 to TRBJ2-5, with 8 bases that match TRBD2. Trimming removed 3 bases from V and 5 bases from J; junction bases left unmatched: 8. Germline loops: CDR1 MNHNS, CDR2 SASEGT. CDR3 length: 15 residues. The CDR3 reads CASSDSSGGWETQYF. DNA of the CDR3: TGTGCCAGCAGTGACTCCAGCGGGGGTTGGGAGACCCAGTACTTC.

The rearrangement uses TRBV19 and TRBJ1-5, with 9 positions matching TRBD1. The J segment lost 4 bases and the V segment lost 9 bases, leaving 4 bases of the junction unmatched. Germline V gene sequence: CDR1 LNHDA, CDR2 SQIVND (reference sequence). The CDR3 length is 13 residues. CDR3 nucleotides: TGTGCCAGCTCCGGGACAGGGAATCAGCCCCAGCATTTT. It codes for CASSGTGNQPQHF. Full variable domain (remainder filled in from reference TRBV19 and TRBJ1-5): DGGITQSPKYLFRKEGQNVTLSCEQNLNHDAMYWYRQDPGQGLRLIYYSQIVNDFQKGDIAEGYSVSREKKESFPLTVTSAQKNPTAFYLCASSGTGNQPQHFGDGTRLSIL.

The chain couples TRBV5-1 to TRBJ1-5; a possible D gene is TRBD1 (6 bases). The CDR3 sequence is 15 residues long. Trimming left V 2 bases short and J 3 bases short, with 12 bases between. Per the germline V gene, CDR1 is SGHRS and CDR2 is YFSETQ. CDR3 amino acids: CASSLTGTNNQPQHF. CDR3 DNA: TGCGCCAGCAGCTTAACCGGGACAAACAATCAGCCCCAGCATTTT.

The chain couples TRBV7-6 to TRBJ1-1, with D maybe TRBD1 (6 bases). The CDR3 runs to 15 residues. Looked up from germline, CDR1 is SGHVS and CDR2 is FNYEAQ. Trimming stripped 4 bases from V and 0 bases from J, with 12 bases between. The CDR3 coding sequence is TGTGCCAGCAGCTCGGGGGGCGGGTTGAACACTGAAGCTTTCTTT. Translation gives CASSSGGGLNTEAFF.

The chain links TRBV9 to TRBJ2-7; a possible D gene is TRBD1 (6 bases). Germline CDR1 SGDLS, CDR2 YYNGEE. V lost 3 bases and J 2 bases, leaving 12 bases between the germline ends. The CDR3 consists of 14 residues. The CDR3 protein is CASSAYRAPYEQYF. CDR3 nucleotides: TGTGCCAGCAGCGCCTACAGGGCCCCCTACGAGCAGTACTTC.

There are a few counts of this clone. CDR3 sequence reads: CASSLPSGGVTDTQYF. For the CDR3, the DNA is TGTGCCAGCAGCTTACCTAGCGGGGGAGTGACAGATACGCAGTATTTT. V and J are TRBV7-2 and TRBJ2-3; the match to TRBD2 covers 10 bases. Germline assignment: CDR1 SGHTA and CDR2 FQGNSA. The CDR3 is 16 residues long. V was clipped by 2 bases and J by 3 bases; unmatched bases: 5. Looking up the rest from reference TRBV7-2 and TRBJ2-3 gives the full variable domain: GAGVSQSPSNKVTEKGKDVELRCDPISGHTALYWYRQSLGQGLEFLIYFQGNSAPDKSGLPSDRFSAERTGGSVSTLTIQRTQQEDSAVYLCASSLPSGGVTDTQYFGPGTRLTVL.

The CDR3 nucleotides read TGTGCCAGCAGCCTAGGACAGGGTAATGGCTACACCTTC. It specifies CASSLGQGNGYTF. The gene calls are TRBV7-6 and TRBJ1-2, with 8 nucleotides matching TRBD1. The CDR3 sequence is 13 residues long. V lost 5 bases, J lost 6 bases, and 5 bases stayed unmatched. Germline values: CDR1 SGHVS, CDR2 FNYEAQ.

The DNA for the CDR3 is TGCAGCGTTGAGCGGGGGCGGGGAGAGACCCAGTACTTC. Translated: CSVERGRGETQYF. V and J are TRBV29-1 and TRBJ2-5; D may be TRBD2 (7 bases). The germline gives CDR1 SQVTM, CDR2 ANQGSEA. Trimming shortened V by 3 bases and J by 4 bases, and 12 bases separated the two germline ends. This CDR3 region has 13 residues.

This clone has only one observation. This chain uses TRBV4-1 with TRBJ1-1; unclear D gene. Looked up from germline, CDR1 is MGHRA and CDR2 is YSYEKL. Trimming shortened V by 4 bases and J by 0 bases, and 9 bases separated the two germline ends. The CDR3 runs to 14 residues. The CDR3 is CASSPASMNTEAFF. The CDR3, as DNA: TGCGCCAGCAGCCCTGCGAGCATGAACACTGAAGCTTTCTTT.

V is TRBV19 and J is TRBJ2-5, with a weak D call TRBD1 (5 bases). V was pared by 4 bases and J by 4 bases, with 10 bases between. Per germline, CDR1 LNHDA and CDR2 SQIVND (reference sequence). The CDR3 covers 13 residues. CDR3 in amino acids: CASSTPTAETQYF. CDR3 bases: TGTGCCAGTAGTACCCCGACAGCAGAGACCCAGTACTTC.

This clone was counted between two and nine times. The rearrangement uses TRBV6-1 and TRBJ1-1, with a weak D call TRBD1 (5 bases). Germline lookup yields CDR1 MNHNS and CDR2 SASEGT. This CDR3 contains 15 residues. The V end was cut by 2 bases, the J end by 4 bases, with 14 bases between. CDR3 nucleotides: TGTGCCAGCAGTGAAATTTTGGGGCGCTTCACTGAAGCTTTCTTT. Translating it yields CASSEILGRFTEAFF.